The TCR beta chain described here comes from a study of blood T cells in healthy people across ages. A second PCR, run for roughly 7 to 12 cycles, used a sample-barcoded 5' primer plus a J-beta primer mix. One entry per CDR3 protein results from TCRdb running MiXCR on the 5' RACE reads. The data hold 1,500,000 or so distinct CDR3 sequences, with 59% observed a single time. CDR3 length: 14 residues. Deletions cut 0 bases from V and 7 bases from J, with 12 bases between. Germline V gives CDR1 SGHRS, CDR2 YFSETQ. The receptor comes from a man between 18 and 35 years old in good health. The sequencing input was blood. The J gene is TRBJ2-3, the V gene TRBV5-1; tentatively, D is TRBD2 (5 bases). The CDR3 DNA is TGCGCCAGCAGCTTGGAGAGGGAGCGAAATACGCAGTATTTT. Amino acid sequence: CASSLERERNTQYF.